The clone carrying this T cell receptor beta chain has a count of ten or more. The data stem from a study of CD8 T cells in ankylosing spondylitis. Molecular-barcoded quantitative 5'-RACE produced these TCR beta libraries. TCRdb redid the calling of the 5' RACE reads with MiXCR, one entry per CDR3 protein. Among 40,000 or so distinct CDR3 sequences listed, about 11% were seen once. The J segment lost 9 bases and the V segment lost 2 bases, leaving 9 bases of the junction unmatched. This CDR3 comprises 15 residues. Germline lookup yields CDR1 MDHEN and CDR2 SYDVKM. The sample comprised blood, either unsorted or a sorted T cell fraction (not recorded which). The rearrangement links TRBV28 to TRBJ2-1; 8 bases map to TRBD2. The sequence derives from a male donor with ankylosing spondylitis or in good health (not recorded which). The CDR3 region is CASSLGGLVIGEQFF. The CDR3 DNA sequence: TGTGCCAGCAGTTTAGGGGGACTAGTCATTGGTGAGCAGTTCTTC.